Listed below are T cell receptor beta chains from one sample, sequenced in a study of blood T cell repertoires in COVID-19. The repertoire was sequenced with immunoSEQ multiplex PCR; TCRdb's copy has only in-frame clones and lacks some. The sample comprises some 340,000 clones, 85% of which are singletons, and roughly 3.7% rests with the top ten. The sample comprised peripheral blood. The receptors were sampled from a woman under 30 with acute or convalescent COVID-19. The CDR3 runs from the conserved cysteine through the conserved F or W. The D gene is left open where the match is weak. Clone size appears in some rows only: once, few, many, or a class for an expanded clone.

abundance	v_gene	j_gene	d_gene	CDR3aa	CDR3nt
.	TRBV18	TRBJ1-1	.	CASSPLVGGVNTEAFF	TGTGCCAGCTCACCTCTGGTGGGGGGGGTGAACACTGAAGCTTTCTTT
.	TRBV12-5	TRBJ1-3	TRBD1	CARRQGANGNTIYF	TGTGCTAGAAGACAGGGGGCGAATGGAAACACCATATATTTT
.	TRBV4-1	TRBJ1-3	.	CASSQDRGSGNTIYF	TGCGCCAGCAGCCAAGACAGGGGATCTGGAAACACCATATATTTT
.	TRBV24-1	TRBJ2-1	TRBD2	CATSDRGTSGSSSYNEQFF	TGTGCCACCAGTGACCGTGGGACTAGCGGGAGTTCCTCCTACAATGAGCAGTTCTTC
.	TRBV2	TRBJ1-2	TRBD1	CASSRTGGTYGYTF	TGTGCCAGCTCTAGGACAGGGGGTACCTATGGCTACACCTTC
.	TRBV21-1	TRBJ2-4	.	CADHGTSGRTRVAKNIQYF	TGTGCCGATCACGGGACTAGCGGGAGGACAAGGGTAGCCAAAAACATTCAGTACTTC
.	TRBV19	TRBJ1-5	.	CASSIDRRGGSGSQPQHF	TGTGCCAGTAGTATAGATCGGCGAGGGGGAAGTGGCTCTCAGCCCCAGCATTTT
.	TRBV7-6	TRBJ1-1	.	CASSSVGGGSTEAFF	TGTGCCAGCAGCTCCGTCGGGGGGGGGAGTACTGAAGCTTTCTTT
few	TRBV14	TRBJ1-4	.	CASSQGFFGANEKLFF	TGTGCCAGCAGCCAGGGATTCTTCGGGGCTAATGAAAAACTGTTTTTT
.	TRBV25-1	TRBJ2-2	.	CASTQEAASAIGELFF	TGTGCCAGCACCCAAGAGGCGGCTTCAGCGATTGGGGAGCTGTTTTTT
.	TRBV19	TRBJ1-5	.	CASSIRFAGANNQPQHF	TGTGCCAGTAGTATCCGCTTTGCGGGGGCTAACAATCAGCCCCAGCATTTT
.	TRBV19	TRBJ1-5	.	CASAGVRYSNQPQHF	TGTGCCAGTGCCGGGGTGCGGTATAGCAATCAGCCCCAGCATTTT
.	TRBV9	TRBJ1-4	TRBD1	CASSSRQGADEKLFF	TGTGCCAGCAGCTCCCGACAGGGGGCGGATGAAAAACTGTTTTTT
.	TRBV7-9	TRBJ2-7	.	CASSLPPPSGVAIYEQYF	TGTGCCAGCAGCTTACCTCCCCCCTCAGGGGTGGCTATCTACGAGCAGTACTTC
.	TRBV6-5	TRBJ1-5	.	CASSPTIAQPQHF	TGTGCCAGCAGCCCGACAATCGCCCAGCCCCAGCATTTT
few	TRBV10-3	TRBJ1-6	.	CAISEGSSYNSPLHF	TGTGCCATCAGTGAGGGGAGCTCCTATAATTCACCCCTCCACTTT
.	TRBV9	TRBJ1-2	TRBD1	CASSLRQDRGYGYTF	TGTGCCAGCAGTTTACGTCAGGACAGGGGATATGGCTACACCTTC